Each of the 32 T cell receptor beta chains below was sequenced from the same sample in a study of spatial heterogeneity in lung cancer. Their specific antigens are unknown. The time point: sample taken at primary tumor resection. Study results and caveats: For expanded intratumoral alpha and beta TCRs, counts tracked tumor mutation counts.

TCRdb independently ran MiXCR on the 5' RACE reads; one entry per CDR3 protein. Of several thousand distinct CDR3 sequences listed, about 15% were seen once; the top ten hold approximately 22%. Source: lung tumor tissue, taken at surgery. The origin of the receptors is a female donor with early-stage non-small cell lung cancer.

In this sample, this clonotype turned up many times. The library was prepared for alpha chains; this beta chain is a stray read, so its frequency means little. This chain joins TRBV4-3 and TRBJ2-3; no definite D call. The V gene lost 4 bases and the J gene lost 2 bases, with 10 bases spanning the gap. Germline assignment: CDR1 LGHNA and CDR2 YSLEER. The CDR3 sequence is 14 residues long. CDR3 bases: TGCGCCAGCAGCCCTACGGGCCCCACAGATACGCAGTATTTT. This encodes CASSPTGPTDTQYF.

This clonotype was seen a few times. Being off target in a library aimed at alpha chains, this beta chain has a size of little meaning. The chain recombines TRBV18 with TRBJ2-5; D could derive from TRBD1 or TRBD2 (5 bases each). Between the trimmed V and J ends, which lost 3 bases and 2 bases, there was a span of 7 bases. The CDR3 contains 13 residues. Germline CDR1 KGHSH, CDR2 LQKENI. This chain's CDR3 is CASSPGVQETQYF. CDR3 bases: TGTGCCAGCTCACCGGGGGTTCAAGAGACCCAGTACTTC.

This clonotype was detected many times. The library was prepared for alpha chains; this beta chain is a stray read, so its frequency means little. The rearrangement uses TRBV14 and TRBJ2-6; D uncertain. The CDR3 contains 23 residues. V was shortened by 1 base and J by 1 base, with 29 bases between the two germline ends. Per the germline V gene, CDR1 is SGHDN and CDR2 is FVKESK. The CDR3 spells CASSQAPPWVTLSKLSGANVLTF. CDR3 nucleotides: TGTGCCAGCAGCCAAGCACCTCCGTGGGTCACCCTGTCCAAACTTTCTGGGGCCAACGTCCTGACTTTC.

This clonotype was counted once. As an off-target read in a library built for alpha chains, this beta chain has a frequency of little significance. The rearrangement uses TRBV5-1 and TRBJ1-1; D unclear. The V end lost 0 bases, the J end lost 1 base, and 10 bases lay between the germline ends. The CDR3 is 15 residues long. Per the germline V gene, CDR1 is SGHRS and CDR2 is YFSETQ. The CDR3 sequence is CASSLGNGRNTEAFF. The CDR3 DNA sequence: TGCGCCAGCAGCTTGGGGAACGGGCGGAACACTGAAGCTTTCTTT.

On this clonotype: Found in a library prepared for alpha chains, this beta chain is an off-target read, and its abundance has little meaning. The CDR3 protein is CATSSGGAQTGELFF. The CDR3 DNA sequence: TGTGCCACCTCTAGCGGGGGGGCGCAAACCGGGGAGCTGTTTTTT. The rearrangement uses TRBV24-1 and TRBJ2-2; TRBD2 aligns across 12 bases. Trimming removed 9 bases from V and 5 bases from J; junction bases left unmatched: 6. Germline V lookup: CDR1 KGHDR, CDR2 SFDVKD. This CDR3 is built from 15 residues.

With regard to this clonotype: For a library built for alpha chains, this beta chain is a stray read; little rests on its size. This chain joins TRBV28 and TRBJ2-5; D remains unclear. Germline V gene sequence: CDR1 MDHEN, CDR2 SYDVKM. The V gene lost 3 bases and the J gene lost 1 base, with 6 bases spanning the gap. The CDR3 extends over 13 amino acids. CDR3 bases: TGTGCCAGCAGTTTCCGGGCCCAAGAGACCCAGTACTTC. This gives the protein CASSFRAQETQYF. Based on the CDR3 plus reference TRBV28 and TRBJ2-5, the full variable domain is DVKVTQSSRYLVKRTGEKVFLECVQDMDHENMFWYRQDPGLGLRLIYFSYDVKMKEKGDIPEGYSVSREKKERFSLILESASTNQTSMYLCASSFRAQETQYFGPGTRLLVL.

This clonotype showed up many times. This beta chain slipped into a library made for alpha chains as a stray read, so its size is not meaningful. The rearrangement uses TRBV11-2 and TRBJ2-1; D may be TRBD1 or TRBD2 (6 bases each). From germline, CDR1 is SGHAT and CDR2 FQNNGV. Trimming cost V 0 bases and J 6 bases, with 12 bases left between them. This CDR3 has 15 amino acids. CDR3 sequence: CASSLDGGPLNEQFF. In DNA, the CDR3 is TGTGCCAGCAGCTTAGATGGGGGGCCCCTCAATGAGCAGTTCTTC.

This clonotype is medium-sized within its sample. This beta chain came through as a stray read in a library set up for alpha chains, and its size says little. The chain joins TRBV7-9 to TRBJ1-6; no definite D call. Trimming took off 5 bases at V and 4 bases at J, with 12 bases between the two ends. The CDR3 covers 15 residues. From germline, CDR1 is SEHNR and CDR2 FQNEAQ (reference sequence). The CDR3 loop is CASSLSRGYNSPLHF. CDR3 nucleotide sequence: TGTGCCAGCAGCCTATCCCGGGGTTATAATTCACCCCTCCACTTT.

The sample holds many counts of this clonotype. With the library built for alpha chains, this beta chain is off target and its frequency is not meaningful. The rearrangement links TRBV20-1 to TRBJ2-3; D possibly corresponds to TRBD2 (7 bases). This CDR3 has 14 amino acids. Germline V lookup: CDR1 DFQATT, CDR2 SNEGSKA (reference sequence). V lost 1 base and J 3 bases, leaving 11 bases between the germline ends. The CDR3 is CSARGRGRTDTQYF. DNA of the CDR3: TGCAGTGCTAGAGGGCGGGGGCGGACAGATACGCAGTATTTT.

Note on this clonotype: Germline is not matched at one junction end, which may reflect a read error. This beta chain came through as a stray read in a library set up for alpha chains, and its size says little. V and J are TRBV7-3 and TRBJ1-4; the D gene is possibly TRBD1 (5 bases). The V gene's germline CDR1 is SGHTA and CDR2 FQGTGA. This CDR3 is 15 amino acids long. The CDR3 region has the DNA TGTGCCAGCAGCTGCCCCGTCGGGGGTAATGAAAAACTGTTTTTC. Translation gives CASSCPVGGNEKLFF. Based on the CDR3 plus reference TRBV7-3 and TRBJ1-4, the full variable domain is GAGVSQTPSNKVTEKGKYVELRCDPISGHTALYWYRQSLGQGPEFLIYFQGTGAADDSGLPNDRFFAVRPEGSVSTLKIQRTERGDSAVYLCASSCPVGGNEKLFFGSGTQLSVL.

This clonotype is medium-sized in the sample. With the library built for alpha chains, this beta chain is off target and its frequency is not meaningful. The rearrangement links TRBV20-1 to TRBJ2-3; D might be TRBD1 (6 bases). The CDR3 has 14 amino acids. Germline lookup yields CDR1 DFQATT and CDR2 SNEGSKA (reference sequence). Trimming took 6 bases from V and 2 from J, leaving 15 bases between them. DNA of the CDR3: TGCAGTGCCCGTAGGGACACAAACACAGATACGCAGTATTTT. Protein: CSARRDTNTDTQYF.

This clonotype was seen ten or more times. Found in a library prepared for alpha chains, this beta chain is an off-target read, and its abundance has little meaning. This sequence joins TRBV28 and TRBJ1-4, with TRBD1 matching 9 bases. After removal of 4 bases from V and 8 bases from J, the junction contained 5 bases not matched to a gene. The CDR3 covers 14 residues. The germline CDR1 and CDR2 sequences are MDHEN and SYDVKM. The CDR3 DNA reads TGTGCCAGCAGTTCGACAGGGGGGGACGAAAAACTGTTTTTT. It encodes CASSSTGGDEKLFF.

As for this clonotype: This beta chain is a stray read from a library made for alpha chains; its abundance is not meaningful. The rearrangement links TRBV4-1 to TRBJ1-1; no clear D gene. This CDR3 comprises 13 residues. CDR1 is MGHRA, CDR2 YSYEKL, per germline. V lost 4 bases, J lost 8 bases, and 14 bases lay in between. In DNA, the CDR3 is TGCGCCAGCAGCCGCACACCGAGGGAGGAAGCTTTCTTT. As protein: CASSRTPREEAFF.

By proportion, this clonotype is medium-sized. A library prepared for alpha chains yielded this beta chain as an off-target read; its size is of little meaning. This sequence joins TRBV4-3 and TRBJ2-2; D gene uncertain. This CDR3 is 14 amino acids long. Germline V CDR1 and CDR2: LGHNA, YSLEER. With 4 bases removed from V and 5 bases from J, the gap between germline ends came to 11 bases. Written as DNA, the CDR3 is TGCGCCAGCAGCCGAGAACTCGGGACCGGGGAGCTGTTTTTT. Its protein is CASSRELGTGELFF.

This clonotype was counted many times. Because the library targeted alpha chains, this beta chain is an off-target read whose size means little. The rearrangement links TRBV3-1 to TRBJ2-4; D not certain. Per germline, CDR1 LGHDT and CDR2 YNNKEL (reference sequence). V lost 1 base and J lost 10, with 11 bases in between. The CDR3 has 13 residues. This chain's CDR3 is CASSQGRDRIQYF. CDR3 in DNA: TGTGCCAGCAGCCAAGGACGCGACCGGATTCAGTACTTC.

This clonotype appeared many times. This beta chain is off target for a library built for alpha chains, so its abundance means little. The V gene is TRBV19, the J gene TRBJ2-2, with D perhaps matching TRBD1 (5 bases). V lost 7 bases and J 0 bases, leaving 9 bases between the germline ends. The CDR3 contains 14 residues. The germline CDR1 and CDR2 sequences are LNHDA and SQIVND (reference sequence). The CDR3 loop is CASTRTTNTGELFF. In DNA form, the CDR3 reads TGTGCCAGTACCCGGACAACGAACACCGGGGAGCTGTTTTTT.

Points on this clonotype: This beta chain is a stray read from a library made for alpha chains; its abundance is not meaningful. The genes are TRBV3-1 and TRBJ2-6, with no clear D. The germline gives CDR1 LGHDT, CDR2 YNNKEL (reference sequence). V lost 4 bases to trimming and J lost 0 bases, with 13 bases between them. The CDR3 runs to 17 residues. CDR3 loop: CASSPHGRNSGANVLTF. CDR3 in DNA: TGTGCCAGCAGCCCGCACGGACGGAACTCTGGGGCCAACGTCCTGACTTTC.

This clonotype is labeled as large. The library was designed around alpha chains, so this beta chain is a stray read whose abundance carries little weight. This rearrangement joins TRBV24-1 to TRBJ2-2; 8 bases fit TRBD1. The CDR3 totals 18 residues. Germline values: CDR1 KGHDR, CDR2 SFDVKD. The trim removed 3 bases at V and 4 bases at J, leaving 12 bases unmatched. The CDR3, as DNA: TGTGCCACCAGTGATCCCCGGACAGGGAAAAGCTCCACCGGGGAGCTGTTTTTT. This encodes CATSDPRTGKSSTGELFF.

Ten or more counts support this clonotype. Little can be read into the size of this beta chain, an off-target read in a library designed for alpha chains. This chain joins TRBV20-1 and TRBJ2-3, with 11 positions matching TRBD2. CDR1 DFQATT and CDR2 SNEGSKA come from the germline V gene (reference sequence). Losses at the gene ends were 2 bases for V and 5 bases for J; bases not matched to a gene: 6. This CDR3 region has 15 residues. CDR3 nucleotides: TGCAGTGCTAGACCCTTCCTAGCGGGGGGAGATACGCAGTATTTT. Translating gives CSARPFLAGGDTQYF.

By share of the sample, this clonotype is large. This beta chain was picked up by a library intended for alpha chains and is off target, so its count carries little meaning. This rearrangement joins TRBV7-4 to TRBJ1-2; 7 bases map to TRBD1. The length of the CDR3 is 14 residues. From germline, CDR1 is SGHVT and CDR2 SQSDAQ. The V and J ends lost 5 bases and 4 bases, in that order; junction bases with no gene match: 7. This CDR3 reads CASSNQTGLYGYTF. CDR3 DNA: TGTGCCAGCAGCAACCAGACAGGGCTCTATGGCTACACCTTC.

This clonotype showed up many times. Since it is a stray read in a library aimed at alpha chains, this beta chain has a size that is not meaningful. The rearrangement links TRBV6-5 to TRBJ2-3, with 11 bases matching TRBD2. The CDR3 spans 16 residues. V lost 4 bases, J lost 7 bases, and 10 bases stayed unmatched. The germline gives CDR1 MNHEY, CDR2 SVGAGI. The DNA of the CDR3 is TGTGCCAGCAGTTCCATAGCGGGGGGGATGTTGTATACGCAGTATTTT. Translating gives CASSSIAGGMLYTQYF.

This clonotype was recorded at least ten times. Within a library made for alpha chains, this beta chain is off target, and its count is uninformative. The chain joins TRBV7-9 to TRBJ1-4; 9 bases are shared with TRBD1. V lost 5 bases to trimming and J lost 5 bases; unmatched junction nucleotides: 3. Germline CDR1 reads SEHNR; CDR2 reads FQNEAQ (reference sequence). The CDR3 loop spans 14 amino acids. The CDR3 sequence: CASSAGQGNEKLFF. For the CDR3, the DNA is TGTGCCAGCAGCGCCGGACAGGGGAATGAAAAACTGTTTTTT.

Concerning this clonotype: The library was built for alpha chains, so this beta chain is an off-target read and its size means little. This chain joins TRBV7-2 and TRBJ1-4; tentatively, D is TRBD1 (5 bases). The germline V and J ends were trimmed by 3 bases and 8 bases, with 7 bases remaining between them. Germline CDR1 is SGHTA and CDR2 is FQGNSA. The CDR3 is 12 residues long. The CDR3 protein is CASSFQGEKLFF. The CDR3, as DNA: TGTGCCAGCAGCTTCCAGGGCGAAAAACTGTTTTTT.

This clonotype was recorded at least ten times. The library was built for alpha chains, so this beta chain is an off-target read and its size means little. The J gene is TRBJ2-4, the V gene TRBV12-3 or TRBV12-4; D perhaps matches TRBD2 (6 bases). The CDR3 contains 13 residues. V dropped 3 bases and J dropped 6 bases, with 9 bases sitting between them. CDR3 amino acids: CASSFAGGNIQYF. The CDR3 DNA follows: TGTGCCAGCAGTTTTGCCGGGGGAAACATTCAGTACTTC.

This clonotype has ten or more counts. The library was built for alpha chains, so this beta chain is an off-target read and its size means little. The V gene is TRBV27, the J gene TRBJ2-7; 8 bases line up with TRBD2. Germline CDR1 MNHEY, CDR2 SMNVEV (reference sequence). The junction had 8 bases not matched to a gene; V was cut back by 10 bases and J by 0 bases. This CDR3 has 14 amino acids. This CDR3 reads CATGGQESSYEQYF. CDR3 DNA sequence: TGTGCCACGGGAGGGCAGGAGAGCTCCTACGAGCAGTACTTC.

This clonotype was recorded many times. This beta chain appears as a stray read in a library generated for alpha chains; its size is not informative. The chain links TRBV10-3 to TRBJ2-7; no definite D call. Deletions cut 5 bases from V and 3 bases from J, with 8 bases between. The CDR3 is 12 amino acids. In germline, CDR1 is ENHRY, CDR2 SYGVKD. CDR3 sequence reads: CAISPNSYEQYF. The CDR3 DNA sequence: TGTGCCATCAGTCCAAACAGCTACGAGCAGTACTTC.

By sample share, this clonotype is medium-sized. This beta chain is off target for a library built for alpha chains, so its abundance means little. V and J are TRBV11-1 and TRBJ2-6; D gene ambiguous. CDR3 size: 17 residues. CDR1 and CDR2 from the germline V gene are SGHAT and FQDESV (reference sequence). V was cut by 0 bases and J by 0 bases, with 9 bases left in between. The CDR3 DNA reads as TGTGCCAGCAGCTTAGCGGGCAGCCTCTCTGGGGCCAACGTCCTGACTTTC. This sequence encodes CASSLAGSLSGANVLTF.

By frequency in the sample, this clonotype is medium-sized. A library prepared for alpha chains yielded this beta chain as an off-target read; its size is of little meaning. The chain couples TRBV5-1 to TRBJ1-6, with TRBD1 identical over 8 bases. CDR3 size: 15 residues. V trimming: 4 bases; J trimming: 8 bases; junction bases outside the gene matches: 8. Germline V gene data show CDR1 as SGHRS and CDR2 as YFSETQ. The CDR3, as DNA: TGCGCCAGCAGCAGGGGGACAGGAGGTGATTCACCCCTCCACTTT. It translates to CASSRGTGGDSPLHF.

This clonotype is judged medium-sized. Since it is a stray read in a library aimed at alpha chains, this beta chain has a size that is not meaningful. The CDR3 is CSAVRGQAYEQYF. The CDR3 nucleotides read TGCAGTGCAGTAAGGGGCCAGGCCTACGAGCAGTACTTC. The J gene is TRBJ2-7, the V gene TRBV20-1, with D perhaps matching TRBD1 (5 bases). From germline, CDR1 is DFQATT and CDR2 SNEGSKA (reference sequence). This CDR3 has 13 amino acids. The germline V and J ends were trimmed by 6 bases and 2 bases, with 14 bases remaining between them.

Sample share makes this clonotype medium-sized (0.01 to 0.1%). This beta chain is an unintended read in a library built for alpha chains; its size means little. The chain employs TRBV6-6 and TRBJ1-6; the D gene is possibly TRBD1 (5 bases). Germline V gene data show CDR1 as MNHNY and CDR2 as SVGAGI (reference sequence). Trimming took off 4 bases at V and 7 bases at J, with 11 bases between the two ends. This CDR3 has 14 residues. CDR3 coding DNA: TGTGCCAGCAGTTCTGGATCAGGGAATTCACCCCTCCACTTT. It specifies CASSSGSGNSPLHF.

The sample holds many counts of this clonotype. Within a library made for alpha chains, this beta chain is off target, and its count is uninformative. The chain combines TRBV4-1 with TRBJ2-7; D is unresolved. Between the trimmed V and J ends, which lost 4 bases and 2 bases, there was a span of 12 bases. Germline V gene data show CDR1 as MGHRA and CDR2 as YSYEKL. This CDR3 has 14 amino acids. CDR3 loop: CASSRDWKTYEQYF. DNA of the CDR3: TGCGCCAGCAGCCGAGACTGGAAGACCTACGAGCAGTACTTC.

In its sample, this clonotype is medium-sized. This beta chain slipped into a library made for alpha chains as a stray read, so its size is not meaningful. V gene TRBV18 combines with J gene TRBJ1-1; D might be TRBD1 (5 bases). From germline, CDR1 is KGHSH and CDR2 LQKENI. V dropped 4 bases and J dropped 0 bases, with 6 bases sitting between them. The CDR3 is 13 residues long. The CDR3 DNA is TGTGCCAGCTCACGGGACCTGAACACTGAAGCTTTCTTT. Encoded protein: CASSRDLNTEAFF.